The 20 T cell receptor beta chains in this list originate from one sample, sequenced in a study of blood T cell repertoires in COVID-19. Clones were sequenced by immunoSEQ multiplex PCR, and TCRdb holds only the in-frame ones, with some missing. The data contain 250,000 to 400,000 clones, under 95% of them seen just once; the ten biggest clones take up around 2.5%. Sequencing was done on a sample of PBMCs or T cells enriched from blood (not recorded which). Receptor source: a man in his 60s who had recovered from COVID-19.

The chain is built from TRBV20-1 and TRBJ2-1; TRBD2 might be the D (6 bases). CDR1 is DFQATT and CDR2 is SNEGSKA in the germline V gene (reference sequence). The CDR3 is made up of 17 amino acids. The germline V and J ends were trimmed by 3 bases and 0 bases, with 18 bases remaining between them. This CDR3 reads CSASSPFRETSYNEQFF. In DNA form, the CDR3 reads TGCAGTGCTAGTAGTCCCTTTCGGGAGACCTCCTACAATGAGCAGTTCTTC.

The genes are TRBV9 and TRBJ1-2; the D gene is possibly TRBD1 (5 bases). The ends were cut back, 3 bases at V and 8 bases at J, with 11 bases in the middle. The CDR3 runs 12 residues. CDR1 is SGDLS, CDR2 YYNGEE, per germline. The CDR3 bases are TGTGCCAGCAGCGCGGGACTATACGGCTACACCTTC. Encoded protein: CASSAGLYGYTF.

The genes are TRBV5-1 and TRBJ1-2, with 7 bases fitting TRBD1. This CDR3 contains 14 residues. Per the germline V gene, CDR1 is SGHRS and CDR2 is YFSETQ. The ends lost 4 bases at V and 4 bases at J; junction bases unmatched: 7. The chain's CDR3 is CASSPGTDIYGYTF. DNA of the CDR3: TGCGCCAGCAGCCCCGGGACAGATATCTATGGCTACACCTTC.

The CDR3 nucleotides are TGTGCCAGCAGCTTCGGGTTCGGCGGGGGTCAGCCCCAGCATTTT. Its protein product is CASSFGFGGGQPQHF. The chain has TRBV5-6 and TRBJ1-5; maybe TRBD1 (5 bases). V lost 2 bases, J lost 6 bases, and 15 bases lay in between. The CDR3 extends over 15 amino acids. The V gene's germline CDR1 is SGHDT and CDR2 YYEEEE.

This clone has just one count. The chain combines TRBV21-1 with TRBJ2-7; the table assigns TRBD1, which was not confirmed against the DNA. TRBV21-1 is reported as a pseudogene. CDR3 length: 17 residues. In DNA form, the CDR3 reads TGTGCCAGCAGCAAAGTCAGGGGTTGCAGGGGGATCTACGAGCAGTACTTC. Translating it yields CASSKVRGCRGIYEQYF.

This clone was found once. The chain is built from TRBV6-1 and TRBJ2-1; D unresolved. The CDR3 spans 15 residues. Germline V gives CDR1 MNHNS, CDR2 SASEGT. With 1 base removed from V and 8 bases from J, the gap between germline ends came to 15 bases. In nucleotides, the CDR3 is TGTGCCAGCAGTGAAGGGTACCACCAGATGGATGAGCAGTTCTTC. This sequence encodes CASSEGYHQMDEQFF.

With respect to this clone: One end of the junction does not line up with germline, which may come from a read error. The V call is TRBV10-3, the J call TRBJ2-1; TRBD2 matches at 8 bases. The CDR3 has 15 residues. Germline loops: CDR1 ENHRY, CDR2 SYGVKD. The CDR3: CATSVGLAGPNEQFF. CDR3 in DNA: TGTGCCACCAGTGTGGGGCTAGCGGGCCCCAATGAGCAGTTCTTC.

A single count supports this clone. The chain recombines TRBV11-3 with TRBJ2-6; no reliable D call. CDR1 is SGHNT and CDR2 is YENEEA in the germline V gene. The CDR3 spans 15 residues. The V end was cut by 3 bases, the J end by 1 base, with 7 bases between. CDR3 sequence: CASSLRMSGANVLTF. CDR3 nucleotides: TGTGCCAGCAGCTTGAGGATGTCTGGGGCCAACGTCCTGACTTTC.

V is TRBV18 and J is TRBJ1-3, with a weak D call TRBD1 (5 bases). Per the germline V gene, CDR1 is KGHSH and CDR2 is LQKENI. The CDR3 is 15 amino acids. Trimming left V 2 bases short and J 1 base short, with 9 bases between. CDR3 DNA: TGTGCCAGCTCACCAACAGGTCCTTCTGGAAACACCATATATTTT. Translated, it gives CASSPTGPSGNTIYF.

This clone was found once. This chain connects TRBV29-1 to TRBJ2-1; TRBD2 matches 8 bases. V lost 0 bases, J lost 12 bases, and 10 bases stayed unmatched. CDR1 SQVTM and CDR2 ANQGSEA come from the germline V gene. The CDR3 loop spans 14 amino acids. The CDR3 DNA reads TGCAGCGTTGAAGAAGTGGTCGGGAGGGGTCGGCAGTTCTTC. This translates into CSVEEVVGRGRQFF.

The chain joins TRBV7-6 to TRBJ1-3; 7 positions agree with TRBD1. V was clipped by 1 base and J by 6 bases; unmatched bases: 18. Germline V gene data show CDR1 as SGHVS and CDR2 as FNYEAQ. This CDR3 spans 19 amino acids. CDR3 region: CASSLVWGLVGTDQNTIYF. The CDR3 DNA reads TGTGCCAGCAGCTTAGTTTGGGGGCTCGTGGGGACAGACCAAAACACCATATATTTT.

This CDR3 is CATSDTRYNEQFF. CDR3 DNA sequence: TGTGCCACCAGTGATACGCGGTACAATGAGCAGTTCTTC. This rearrangement joins TRBV24-1 to TRBJ2-1; D remains unclear. There are 13 residues in the CDR3. CDR1 and CDR2 from the germline V gene are KGHDR and SFDVKD. The ends were cut back, 3 bases at V and 4 bases at J, with 6 bases in the middle.

This chain links TRBV4-1 with TRBJ2-2; D perhaps matches TRBD2 (6 bases). V gave up 0 bases and J gave up 0 bases, with 17 bases separating them. CDR3 length equals 19 residues. Germline V gene data show CDR1 as MGHRA and CDR2 as YSYEKL. In nucleotides, the CDR3 is TGCGCCAGCAGCCAAGACCCCAGGCGGGACTTCACGAACACCGGGGAGCTGTTTTTT. This sequence encodes CASSQDPRRDFTNTGELFF.

This clone was detected once. The chain links TRBV24-1 to TRBJ2-2; 7 positions agree with TRBD2. CDR1 KGHDR and CDR2 SFDVKD come from the germline V gene. The length of the CDR3 is 15 residues. Trimming cost V 5 bases and J 4 bases; bases outside gene matches: 6. The CDR3 sequence: CATSAYERGTGELFF. In DNA form, the CDR3 reads TGTGCCACCAGTGCATACGAGCGGGGCACCGGGGAGCTGTTTTTT.

This clone has just a few counts. The chain joins TRBV19 to TRBJ1-2; TRBD1 is a possible D gene (6 bases). The V end was cut by 4 bases, the J end by 4 bases, with 16 bases between. The CDR3 covers 15 residues. Germline V CDR1 and CDR2: LNHDA, SQIVND (reference sequence). The chain's CDR3 is CASSTQGAWGYGYTF. CDR3 DNA sequence: TGTGCCAGTAGTACACAGGGTGCTTGGGGCTATGGCTACACCTTC.

This clone was detected once. The J gene is TRBJ2-5, the V gene TRBV5-6, with 7 bases aligning to TRBD1. Germline V gives CDR1 SGHDT, CDR2 YYEEEE. The ends lost 3 bases at V and 3 bases at J; junction bases unmatched: 5. The length of the CDR3 is 14 residues. In DNA, the CDR3 is TGTGCCAGCAGCTCGACAGGGTTCGAAGAGACCCAGTACTTC. Its translation is CASSSTGFEETQYF.

The chain combines TRBV30 with TRBJ1-2; D remains ambiguous. CDR3 length equals 13 residues. CDR1 and CDR2 from the germline V gene are GTSNPN and SVGIG (reference sequence). V dropped 0 bases and J dropped 8 bases, with 13 bases sitting between them. CDR3: CAWSVGRARGYTF. CDR3 DNA: TGTGCCTGGAGTGTAGGCAGAGCTAGGGGCTACACCTTC.

J is TRBJ2-7 and V is TRBV6-5, with 9 positions matching TRBD1. Losses at the gene ends were 2 bases for V and 4 bases for J; bases not matched to a gene: 6. In germline, CDR1 is MNHEY, CDR2 SVGAGI. CDR3 length equals 15 residues. Here the CDR3 reads CASSYQDRGGYEQYF. DNA for the CDR3: TGTGCCAGCAGTTACCAGGACAGGGGAGGTTACGAGCAGTACTTC.

The chain carries TRBV9 and TRBJ2-2; 8 bases align to TRBD2. This CDR3 contains 16 residues. The J segment lost 3 bases and the V segment lost 4 bases, leaving 8 bases of the junction unmatched. Germline V gene sequence: CDR1 SGDLS, CDR2 YYNGEE. CDR3 region: CASSLTSAEYTGELFF. For the CDR3, the DNA is TGTGCCAGCAGCTTGACTAGCGCGGAATACACCGGGGAGCTGTTTTTT.

V and J are TRBV7-3 and TRBJ2-3; 7 nucleotides align to TRBD2. This CDR3 comprises 15 residues. Germline V gives CDR1 SGHTA, CDR2 FQGTGA. Trimming took 3 bases from V and 3 from J; bases not matched to a gene: 6. In DNA form, the CDR3 reads TGTGCCAGCAGCTTGGGGCGGGAGCCAACAGATACGCAGTATTTT. This sequence encodes CASSLGREPTDTQYF.